This TCR beta chain was retrieved from a study of CD8 T cell repertoires and HIV-1 epitope variants. Looking at the study overall: Autologous T cell-negative cells served as antigen-presenting cells in equal numbers.

TCR beta CDR3 was sequenced at survey depth on immunoSEQ. Profiled with immunoSEQ multiplex PCR; TCRdb holds only in-frame clones, not every one. This sample has 5,000 to 6,500 clones; under 70% occur once, and the top ten carry around 36%. For this clone: No antigen is known for it.

V lost 3 bases and J lost 2, with 5 bases in between. The CDR3 has 12 residues. The germline gives CDR1 MDHEN, CDR2 SYDVKM. V and J are TRBV28 and TRBJ2-7; no reliable D call. The TCR comes from a male donor with HIV. The specimen was cultured CD8+ T cells derived from PBMCs. The chain's CDR3 is CASSLLTYEQYF. In nucleotides, the CDR3 is TGTGCCAGCAGTTTGTTAACCTACGAGCAGTACTTC.